The entry below describes one TCR beta chain. As yet, its antigen is unknown. One entry per CDR3 protein, called by TCRdb with MiXCR from the 5' RACE reads. The sample shows about 400,000 distinct CDR3 sequences, roughly an eighth of them seen only once. This sample was taken from a study of T-cell memory formation after mild COVID-19. In the study overall: Largely, the TCR clusters proved donor specific.

V was clipped by 8 bases and J by 0 bases, with 7 bases between them. This CDR3 comprises 12 residues. CDR1 is SNHLY and CDR2 is FYNNEI in the germline V gene. General observations from the study: Those CD4+ clones that contracted were mainly in CM and EM (CD8+ ones in EMRA). The study found balanced CD4/CD8 in clones contracting day 15 to 85 and a CD4+ lean in later expanders.

The chain combines TRBV2 with TRBJ1-2; no definite D call. The sequence came from a man aged 18 to 29 who had mild COVID-19 (a few samples of this study predate the infection). Cell type and time point are not known. The sample consisted of PBMCs or a T cell subset sorted from them (not recorded which). Here the CDR3 DNA reads TGTGCCAGCTCTGAAGCTAACTATGGCTACACCTTC. It codes for CASSEANYGYTF.